This entry lists 21 T cell receptor beta chains sequenced from one sample in a study of blood T cell repertoires in COVID-19. TCRdb keeps only in-frame clones here, not all; method: immunoSEQ multiplex PCR. The table has about 330,000 clones, 75% to 90% seen once. The sequencing sample was made of PBMCs or T cells enriched from blood (not recorded which). The receptors originated from a man aged 25 to 45 who had recovered from COVID-19.

The chain couples TRBV28 to TRBJ2-3; 14 nucleotides line up with TRBD2. Germline assignment: CDR1 MDHEN and CDR2 SYDVKM. The CDR3 covers 16 residues. V lost 6 bases and J lost 5; bases outside the gene matches: 7. The CDR3 sequence is CASSLGLAGVGDTQYF. DNA for the CDR3: TGTGCCAGCAGCCTGGGACTAGCGGGGGTGGGAGATACGCAGTATTTT. The whole variable domain, remainder taken from reference TRBV28 and TRBJ2-3, is DVKVTQSSRYLVKRTGEKVFLECVQDMDHENMFWYRQDPGLGLRLIYFSYDVKMKEKGDIPEGYSVSREKKERFSLILESASTNQTSMYLCASSLGLAGVGDTQYFGPGTRLTVL.

The chain uses TRBV6-7 and TRBJ2-5; D is unresolved. TRBV6-7 is identified as an open reading frame with a role that is uncertain. This CDR3 has 17 amino acids. V gave up 0 bases and J gave up 2 bases, with 16 bases separating them. CDR3: CASSYSEPAIEQETQYF. The CDR3 DNA reads as TGTGCCAGCAGTTACTCGGAGCCTGCCATCGAACAAGAGACCCAGTACTTC.

The gene calls are TRBV27 and TRBJ1-6; D not certain. CDR1 MNHEY and CDR2 SMNVEV come from the germline V gene (reference sequence). This CDR3 has 13 residues. The V gene lost 5 bases and the J gene lost 9 bases, with 11 bases spanning the gap. The CDR3 region has the DNA TGTGCCAGCAGTGACCGGTGGAGTTCACCCCTCCACTTT. It yields the protein CASSDRWSSPLHF.

CDR3 bases: TGTGCCAGCAGCGCCCGGTCCTTCTGGGAGACCCAGTACTTC. It encodes CASSARSFWETQYF. The V call is TRBV11-3, the J call TRBJ2-5; D is undetermined. The CDR3 extends over 14 amino acids. Germline assignment: CDR1 SGHNT and CDR2 YENEEA. Trimming removed 5 bases at V and 5 bases at J, with 15 bases between.

This clone appeared once. The chain couples TRBV5-6 to TRBJ1-1, with D maybe TRBD1 (5 bases). The CDR3 length is 15 residues. V was shortened by 2 bases and J by 1 base, with 12 bases between the two germline ends. CDR1 SGHDT and CDR2 YYEEEE come from the germline V gene. The CDR3 nucleotides are TGTGCCAGCAGCTTCCGCGAGACAGCGAACACTGAAGCTTTCTTT. This sequence encodes CASSFRETANTEAFF.

This chain joins TRBV27 and TRBJ1-1; 7 bases are a match to TRBD1. In germline, CDR1 is MNHEY, CDR2 SMNVEV (reference sequence). The J segment lost 2 bases and the V segment lost 5 bases, leaving 8 bases of the junction unmatched. This CDR3 is 15 amino acids long. CDR3 region: CASSPTTGLNTEAFF. The CDR3 DNA reads as TGTGCCAGCAGTCCCACGACAGGGCTAAACACTGAAGCTTTCTTT.

The chain couples TRBV5-6 to TRBJ1-1; 10 bases map to TRBD1. Per germline, CDR1 SGHDT and CDR2 YYEEEE. The CDR3 sequence is 16 residues long. The V segment lost 2 bases and the J segment 7 bases; nucleotides outside the gene matches: 11. The CDR3 nucleotides read TGTGCCAGCAGCTTTTTTAGTGGGACAGGGGAGGATGAAGCTTTCTTT. Its translation: CASSFFSGTGEDEAFF.

J is TRBJ2-2 and V is TRBV5-1; no reliable D call. The CDR3 contains 18 residues. V was trimmed by 2 bases and J by 0 bases, leaving 17 bases between them. Germline lookup yields CDR1 SGHRS and CDR2 YFSETQ. CDR3 protein: CASSFQVLHRSNTGELFF. Here the CDR3 DNA reads TGCGCCAGCAGCTTCCAGGTACTGCACCGGTCGAACACCGGGGAGCTGTTTTTT.

V is TRBV7-9 and J is TRBJ2-1; 9 positions agree with TRBD2. The J segment lost 3 bases and the V segment lost 5 bases, leaving 8 bases of the junction unmatched. In germline, CDR1 is SEHNR, CDR2 FQNEAQ (reference sequence). The CDR3 covers 16 residues. The CDR3 DNA sequence: TGTGCCAGCAGCCCAGCAGCGGGGGGTATCTACAATGAGCAGTTCTTC. This gives the protein CASSPAAGGIYNEQFF.

The rearrangement links TRBV6-5 to TRBJ1-2, with a tentative D call TRBD1 (6 bases). This CDR3 region has 13 residues. The ends were cut back, 6 bases at V and 2 bases at J, with 10 bases in the middle. Germline-derived CDR1 and CDR2 are MNHEY and SVGAGI. Here the CDR3 reads CASSATGNYGYTF. The DNA for the CDR3 is TGTGCCAGCAGCGCAACAGGGAACTATGGCTACACCTTC.

The rearrangement links TRBV11-2 to TRBJ2-1; D perhaps matches TRBD2 (6 bases). Germline V gives CDR1 SGHAT, CDR2 FQNNGV. Deletions cut 5 bases from V and 6 bases from J, with 17 bases between. This CDR3 is built from 15 residues. CDR3 nucleotide sequence: TGTGCCAGCAGCCCCCGTAGACTAGTCCCCAATGAGCAGTTCTTC. Protein sequence: CASSPRRLVPNEQFF.

Turning to this clone: One end of the junction varies from germline; a read error may be responsible. The V call is TRBV5-4, the J call TRBJ2-7; D remains ambiguous. CDR1 is SGHNT and CDR2 is YYREEE in the germline V gene (reference sequence). This CDR3 region has 15 residues. This CDR3 is CATARNGLTSHEQYF. The CDR3 region has the DNA TGTGCCACTGCTCGCAATGGCCTCACCTCCCACGAGCAGTACTTC.

V gene TRBV9 combines with J gene TRBJ2-1, with 10 bases matching TRBD2. Germline V gene lookup returns CDR1 SGDLS and CDR2 YYNGEE. The CDR3 sequence is 15 residues long. V trimming: 0 bases; J trimming: 9 bases; junction bases outside the gene matches: 6. For the CDR3, the DNA is TGTGCCAGCAGCGTAGCGAGCGGGGGGGCGAGTGAGCAGTTCTTC. Protein sequence: CASSVASGGASEQFF.

The V call is TRBV2, the J call TRBJ2-7, with a possible D match to TRBD2 (5 bases). Deletions cut 4 bases from V and 6 bases from J, with 19 bases between. CDR3 length: 15 residues. Germline values: CDR1 SNHLY, CDR2 FYNNEI. The CDR3 region has the DNA TGTGCCAGCAGTGGTGTTGGGAGAAAGCGACGCGAGCAGTACTTC. Its protein product is CASSGVGRKRREQYF.

Turning to this clone: Additional DNA sequences in this sample encode the identical CDR3. The chain employs TRBV9 and TRBJ1-2; maybe TRBD1 (5 bases). The CDR3 consists of 13 residues. V was shortened by 1 base and J by 2 bases, with 6 bases between the two germline ends. Germline V gives CDR1 SGDLS, CDR2 YYNGEE. CDR3 in amino acids: CASSVQGNYGYTF. The CDR3 coding sequence is TGTGCCAGCAGCGTACAGGGAAACTATGGCTACACCTTC.

V gene TRBV7-9 combines with J gene TRBJ1-1; 7 bases agree with TRBD1. The ends lost 1 base at V and 5 bases at J; junction bases unmatched: 4. CDR3 length: 14 residues. Germline V gene data show CDR1 as SEHNR and CDR2 as FQNEAQ (reference sequence). The CDR3 region is CASSLDRGWTEAFF. The DNA for the CDR3 is TGTGCCAGCAGCTTAGACAGGGGTTGGACTGAAGCTTTCTTT.

The V call is TRBV2, the J call TRBJ2-7; 10 bases fit TRBD1. This CDR3 has 13 amino acids. The J segment lost 7 bases and the V segment lost 4 bases, leaving 4 bases of the junction unmatched. Germline V gene sequence: CDR1 SNHLY, CDR2 FYNNEI. CDR3 loop: CASSGTGGSEQYF. CDR3 nucleotide sequence: TGTGCCAGCAGTGGGACAGGGGGATCTGAGCAGTACTTC.

The chain carries TRBV30 and TRBJ2-1; D gene ambiguous. CDR3 size: 18 residues. V was shortened by 0 bases and J by 5 bases, with 23 bases between the two germline ends. Germline V CDR1 and CDR2: GTSNPN, SVGIG (reference sequence). CDR3 loop: CAWSVLFRRQTTNNEQFF. The CDR3 DNA sequence: TGTGCCTGGAGTGTACTGTTTCGCAGGCAGACGACAAACAATGAGCAGTTCTTC. Variable domain in full (rest from reference TRBV30 and TRBJ2-1): SQTIHQWPATLVQPVGSPLSLECTVEGTSNPNLYWYRQAAGRGLQLLFYSVGIGQISSEVPQNLSASRPQDRQFILSSKKLLLSDSGFYLCAWSVLFRRQTTNNEQFFGPGTRLTVL.

The gene calls are TRBV30 and TRBJ1-3; possibly TRBD1 for D (5 bases). Germline values: CDR1 GTSNPN, CDR2 SVGIG (reference sequence). V lost 0 bases and J lost 5, with 11 bases in between. This CDR3 has 14 residues. The CDR3 DNA reads as TGTGCCTGGAGTGTCGCGCAGGGCCGAAACACCATATATTTT. This codes for CAWSVAQGRNTIYF.

The chain recombines TRBV24-1 with TRBJ2-3; TRBD1 matches 10 bases. V shed 6 bases, J shed 4 bases, and the junction held 9 bases outside the gene matches. The germline gives CDR1 KGHDR, CDR2 SFDVKD. This CDR3 has 16 residues. CDR3 in DNA: TGTGCCACCAGTCCCGCGACAGGGGGCGTAGCAGATACGCAGTATTTT. Its translation is CATSPATGGVADTQYF.

DNA for the CDR3: TGTGCCACCAGCAGAGGAACAGGGGGCGTGAATCAGCCCCAGCATTTT. Its protein is CATSRGTGGVNQPQHF. The rearrangement joins TRBV15 to TRBJ1-5; 9 bases map to TRBD1. J was trimmed by 4 bases and V by 1 base; bases with no gene match: 5. Germline assignment: CDR1 LNHNV and CDR2 YYDKDF (reference sequence). The CDR3 length is 16 residues.